Below are 19 T cell receptor beta chains sequenced from a single sample in a study of cytomegalovirus exposure and HLA in healthy donors. The study ran its PCR with 60 Vbeta and 13 Jbeta primers. Sequenced by immunoSEQ multiplex PCR; TCRdb stores in-frame clones only, minus some. The sample lists approximately 150,000 clones; more than 60% were seen once. Sequenced sample: PBMCs. These receptors all stem from a woman aged 55-69 years in good health and CMV-seronegative.

This clone was seen only a few times. The genes are TRBV4-2 and TRBJ2-4; TRBD2 is a possible D gene (6 bases). The germline V gene has CDR1 LGHNA and CDR2 YNFKEQ. The CDR3 runs 16 residues. Trimming shortened V by 7 bases and J by 0 bases, and 16 bases separated the two germline ends. CDR3 amino acids: CASTPGVGVAKNIQYF. The CDR3 nucleotides read TGTGCCAGCACCCCGGGAGTGGGAGTAGCCAAAAACATTCAGTACTTC.

Turning to this clone: Other DNA sequences from this sample encode an identical CDR3 as well. The V call is TRBV6-5, the J call TRBJ2-7, with 9 bases fitting TRBD1. The trim removed 4 bases at V and 4 bases at J, leaving 5 bases unmatched. Germline assignment: CDR1 MNHEY and CDR2 SVGAGI. The CDR3 sequence is 14 residues long. CDR3 nucleotides: TGTGCCAGCAGTTCGACAGGGGGAGGGTACGAGCAGTACTTC. Its translation: CASSSTGGGYEQYF.

The chain joins TRBV5-4 to TRBJ2-5; the D gene is possibly TRBD2 (5 bases). Germline CDR1 is SGHNT and CDR2 is YYREEE (reference sequence). This CDR3 has 13 amino acids. V lost 0 bases and J lost 8, with 11 bases in between. The CDR3 DNA reads as TGTGCCAGCAGCTTGGCGGCCGGGGTTACCCAGTACTTC. Translation: CASSLAAGVTQYF.

The chain recombines TRBV6-5 with TRBJ1-5, with D hard to call. Trimming removed 7 bases from V and 5 bases from J, with 15 bases in between. The germline gives CDR1 MNHEY, CDR2 SVGAGI. This CDR3 spans 14 amino acids. For the CDR3, the DNA is TGTGCCAGCATGTCCCGGGGAGGCGATCAGCCCCAGCATTTT. Protein sequence: CASMSRGGDQPQHF.

This sequence joins TRBV19 and TRBJ1-1, with D possibly TRBD1 on 5 matching bases. This CDR3 spans 18 amino acids. V gave up 3 bases and J gave up 7 bases, with 27 bases separating them. Germline V CDR1 and CDR2: LNHDA, SQIVND (reference sequence). In nucleotides, the CDR3 is TGTGCCAGTAGTATGTCCCGCGACAGTAAGGGCCTTGGCGGTGAAGCTTTCTTT. This encodes CASSMSRDSKGLGGEAFF.

Here the CDR3 reads CASSLGWTGFSDTQYF. The DNA of the CDR3 is TGTGCCAGCAGCTTAGGTTGGACAGGGTTCTCAGATACGCAGTATTTT. The chain recombines TRBV7-8 with TRBJ2-3; 8 positions agree with TRBD1. The germline V gene has CDR1 SGHVS and CDR2 FQNEAQ. This CDR3 comprises 16 residues. Trimming at V came to 1 base and at J to 4 bases, leaving 7 bases not matched to a gene.

The V call is TRBV6-1, the J call TRBJ1-2, with D perhaps TRBD1 (5 bases). Trimming took 4 bases from V and 8 from J, leaving 8 bases between them. The CDR3 spans 11 residues. CDR1 and CDR2 (germline): MNHNS, SASEGT. CDR3 loop: CASSGGVGYTF. The CDR3 region has the DNA TGTGCCAGCAGTGGGGGGGTCGGCTACACCTTC.

The genes are TRBV28 and TRBJ2-2, with unresolved D. Germline CDR1 reads MDHEN; CDR2 reads SYDVKM. V was trimmed by 7 bases and J by 7 bases, leaving 10 bases between them. The CDR3 spans 12 residues. DNA for the CDR3: TGTGCCAGCACCACACCCGTCGGGGAGCTGTTTTTT. Its translation: CASTTPVGELFF.

The rearrangement joins TRBV5-4 to TRBJ2-2; 8 bases map to TRBD2. Trimming at V came to 2 bases and at J to 3 bases, leaving 0 bases not matched to a gene. This CDR3 spans 14 amino acids. Looked up from germline, CDR1 is SGHNT and CDR2 is YYREEE (reference sequence). CDR3: CASSFGGDTGELFF. The CDR3 DNA reads TGTGCCAGCAGCTTCGGGGGGGACACCGGGGAGCTGTTTTTT.

V is TRBV5-1 and J is TRBJ1-1; 10 positions agree with TRBD1. Germline V CDR1 and CDR2: SGHRS, YFSETQ. The CDR3 is 16 residues long. J gave up 5 bases and V 4 bases, and 11 bases lay outside the gene matches. The CDR3 DNA sequence: TGCGCCAGCAGCCCGCGACCGGGACAGGGGAGGACTGAAGCTTTCTTT. This codes for CASSPRPGQGRTEAFF.

CDR3 amino acids: CASSSRRGGTEAFF. The DNA of the CDR3 is TGTGCCAGCAGCTCCCGTAGGGGGGGAACTGAAGCTTTCTTT. V and J are TRBV7-9 and TRBJ1-1; tentative D call: TRBD1 (6 bases). Germline CDR1 SEHNR, CDR2 FQNEAQ (reference sequence). V lost 4 bases to trimming and J lost 5 bases, with 14 bases between them. The CDR3 consists of 14 residues.

About this clone itself: The junction departs from germline at one end; a sequencing error may be responsible. The chain recombines TRBV7-9 with TRBJ1-4, with 10 positions matching TRBD1. The CDR3 is made up of 16 amino acids. Germline V gene lookup returns CDR1 SEHNR and CDR2 FQNEAQ (reference sequence). The CDR3 nucleotides read TGTTCCAGCAGCTTATTCGCCGGGACAGGGGACGAAAAACTGTTTTTT. It is translated as CSSSLFAGTGDEKLFF.

The rearrangement links TRBV4-3 to TRBJ1-2; D gene ambiguous. V lost 1 base, J lost 0 bases, and 9 bases lay in between. The CDR3 is made up of 15 amino acids. Germline V lookup: CDR1 LGHNA, CDR2 YSLEER. The CDR3 DNA reads as TGCGCCAGCAGCCAAGGTGCGGTAGCTAACTATGGCTACACCTTC. Amino acids: CASSQGAVANYGYTF.

The chain combines TRBV7-6 with TRBJ1-5; D ambiguous. Between the trimmed V and J ends, which lost 4 bases and 0 bases, there was a span of 13 bases. This CDR3 spans 16 amino acids. The germline V gene encodes CDR1 SGHVS and CDR2 FNYEAQ. Here the CDR3 DNA reads TGTGCCAGCAGCTACGAACGAGGTTATAGCAATCAGCCCCAGCATTTT. It translates to CASSYERGYSNQPQHF. The full variable domain, rest sourced from reference TRBV7-6 and TRBJ1-5, is GAGVSQSPRYKVTKRGQDVALRCDPISGHVSLYWYRQALGQGPEFLTYFNYEAQQDKSGLPNDRFSAERPEGSISTLTIQRTEQRDSAMYRCASSYERGYSNQPQHFGDGTRLSIL.

The CDR3 loop reads CASSEAGRSETQYF. Here the CDR3 DNA reads TGTGCCAGCAGCGAGGCGGGAAGGTCAGAGACCCAGTACTTC. The chain couples TRBV9 to TRBJ2-5; D is perhaps TRBD2 (6 bases). Trimming left V 3 bases short and J 4 bases short, with 13 bases between. The CDR3 covers 14 residues. The germline CDR1 and CDR2 sequences are SGDLS and YYNGEE.

J is TRBJ2-7 and V is TRBV19, with D possibly being TRBD2 (6 bases). This CDR3 spans 14 amino acids. The V end lost 3 bases, the J end lost 4 bases, and 13 bases lay between the germline ends. Germline CDR1 reads LNHDA; CDR2 reads SQIVND (reference sequence). CDR3 loop: CASSMRRGDYEQYF. The CDR3 DNA reads as TGTGCCAGTAGTATGCGGAGGGGAGATTACGAGCAGTACTTC.

The gene calls are TRBV5-6 and TRBJ2-1, with 9 bases aligning to TRBD1. Trimming took 4 bases from V and 4 from J; bases not matched to a gene: 3. The CDR3 loop spans 14 amino acids. Germline loops: CDR1 SGHDT, CDR2 YYEEEE. The CDR3 region has the DNA TGTGCCAGCAGCACCGGGACAGGGTACAATGAGCAGTTCTTC. It codes for CASSTGTGYNEQFF.

The chain carries TRBV9 and TRBJ2-3; 7 bases line up with TRBD2. Germline CDR1 SGDLS, CDR2 YYNGEE. The CDR3 length is 17 residues. V lost 3 bases, J lost 0 bases, and 10 bases stayed unmatched. The CDR3: CASSEHRTRRSTDTQYF. CDR3 in DNA: TGTGCCAGCAGCGAACACCGGACTAGGAGAAGCACAGATACGCAGTATTTT. Supplemented by reference TRBV9 and TRBJ2-3, the full variable domain reads DSGVTQTPKHLITATGQRVTLRCSPRSGDLSVYWYQQSLDQGLQFLIQYYNGEERAKGNILERFSAQQFPDLHSELNLSSLELGDSALYFCASSEHRTRRSTDTQYFGPGTRLTVL.

The chain links TRBV2 to TRBJ2-3; tentative D call: TRBD2 (6 bases). Germline CDR1 SNHLY, CDR2 FYNNEI. This CDR3 region has 15 residues. V lost 6 bases and J 0 bases, leaving 13 bases between the germline ends. CDR3 amino acids: CASRQTSSSTDTQYF. As DNA, the CDR3 is TGTGCCAGCAGACAAACTAGCAGTAGCACAGATACGCAGTATTTT.